Each of the 19 T cell receptor beta chains below was sequenced from the same sample in a study of T-cell memory formation after mild COVID-19. TCRdb reprocessed the 5' RACE reads with MiXCR, giving one entry per CDR3 protein. The top ten hold 30% to 35% of the sample, which has roughly 68,000 distinct CDR3 sequences, over 15% seen once. Sequencing was carried out using PBMCs or a T cell subset sorted from them (not recorded which). These TCRs come from an adult woman who had mild COVID-19 (a few samples of this study predate the infection). Cell type and time point are not known.

This clonotype was seen a single time. V is TRBV27 and J is TRBJ2-2; 7 bases are a match to TRBD1. This CDR3 contains 15 residues. Trimming cost V 6 bases and J 5 bases; bases outside gene matches: 9. The germline V gene encodes CDR1 MNHEY and CDR2 SMNVEV (reference sequence). The CDR3 DNA reads TGTGCCAGCAGACCCTACAGGGGTGGTACCGGGGAGCTGTTTTTT. Its protein product is CASRPYRGGTGELFF.

This clonotype was picked up a small number of times. For the CDR3, the DNA is TGTGCCACCTACGAAGGGTATGGCTACACCTTC. The encoded protein is CATYEGYGYTF. The J gene is TRBJ1-2, the V gene TRBV19; D gene uncertain. The CDR3 is made up of 11 amino acids. Trimming pared 10 bases from V and 5 bases from J, leaving 11 bases between. From germline, CDR1 is LNHDA and CDR2 SQIVND (reference sequence).

The sample holds a few counts of this clonotype. The chain joins TRBV2 to TRBJ2-3; D possibly corresponds to TRBD1 (5 bases). The length of the CDR3 is 14 residues. Trimming removed 5 bases from V and 2 bases from J, with 11 bases in between. From germline, CDR1 is SNHLY and CDR2 FYNNEI. In DNA form, the CDR3 reads TGTGCCAGCAGTTTTCTAGGGGCCACAGATACGCAGTATTTT. Its translation: CASSFLGATDTQYF. The full variable domain, completed using reference TRBV2 and TRBJ2-3, is EPEVTQTPSHQVTQMGQEVILRCVPISNHLYFYWYRQILGQKVEFLVSFYNNEISEKSEIFDDQFSVERPDGSNFTLKIRSTKLEDSAMYFCASSFLGATDTQYFGPGTRLTVL.

This clonotype was seen more than once but under ten times. V is TRBV24-1 and J is TRBJ2-3, with D hard to call. CDR1 is KGHDR, CDR2 SFDVKD, per germline. Trimming pared 4 bases from V and 0 bases from J, leaving 19 bases between. This CDR3 has 18 residues. In DNA, the CDR3 is TGTGCCACCAGTGACCCAGATGTTGAGTTAGCAAGCACAGATACGCAGTATTTT. Translating it yields CATSDPDVELASTDTQYF.

The chain uses TRBV30 and TRBJ1-4; D is undetermined. The CDR3 loop spans 12 amino acids. V lost 1 base, J lost 3 bases, and 3 bases lay in between. Per the germline V gene, CDR1 is GTSNPN and CDR2 is SVGIG (reference sequence). This CDR3 is CAWSGPNEKLFF. In DNA, the CDR3 is TGTGCCTGGAGTGGTCCTAATGAAAAACTGTTTTTT. The variable domain in full, with the rest retrieved from reference TRBV30 and TRBJ1-4, is SQTIHQWPATLVQPVGSPLSLECTVEGTSNPNLYWYRQAAGRGLQLLFYSVGIGQISSEVPQNLSASRPQDRQFILSSKKLLLSDSGFYLCAWSGPNEKLFFGSGTQLSVL.

This clonotype was observed a few times. This chain links TRBV12-3 or TRBV12-4 with TRBJ2-1, with 13 bases that match TRBD2. The CDR3 has 15 residues. J lost 5 bases, V lost 4 bases, and 2 bases had no gene match. CDR3 bases: TGTGCCAGCAGTTCCGGGACTAGCGGGAACAATGAGCAGTTCTTC. Translated, it gives CASSSGTSGNNEQFF.

This clonotype was seen only a few times. The chain employs TRBV5-4 and TRBJ2-2; 10 positions match TRBD1. The germline V gene has CDR1 SGHNT and CDR2 YYREEE (reference sequence). CDR3 length: 16 amino acids. The ends lost 3 bases at V and 3 bases at J; junction bases unmatched: 5. The CDR3 loop reads CASSYPGQGDTGELFF. CDR3 bases: TGTGCCAGCAGCTATCCCGGACAGGGGGACACCGGGGAGCTGTTTTTT.

A remark on this clonotype: An end of the junction does not agree with germline; a read error may underlie this. The chain joins TRBV7-3 to TRBJ2-7, with 7 bases lining up with TRBD1. Germline lookup yields CDR1 SGHTA and CDR2 FQGTGA. The CDR3 loop spans 16 amino acids. CDR3 protein: CASSLTLTGLYSEQYF. The CDR3 DNA sequence: TGTGCCAGCAGCCTAACCCTGACAGGGTTATATAGCGAGCAGTACTTC.

This rearrangement joins TRBV29-1 to TRBJ1-1, with 7 positions matching TRBD1. The CDR3 totals 16 residues. The germline V gene encodes CDR1 SQVTM and CDR2 ANQGSEA. With 7 bases clipped from V and 0 bases from J, the junction kept 14 bases outside the gene matches. The DNA of the CDR3 is TGCAGCGCTTATACCCAGGGGGTATTCATGAACACTGAAGCTTTCTTT. This translates into CSAYTQGVFMNTEAFF.

This clonotype was seen only a few times. The genes are TRBV5-1 and TRBJ2-5; 9 nucleotides line up with TRBD1. V was clipped by 2 bases and J by 5 bases; unmatched bases: 4. CDR1 and CDR2 from the germline V gene are SGHRS and YFSETQ. CDR3 length: 14 residues. The CDR3 region is CASSLGTGKETQYF. CDR3 coding DNA: TGCGCCAGCAGCTTAGGGACAGGGAAGGAGACCCAGTACTTC.

This clonotype was detected only a few times. The chain joins TRBV4-3 to TRBJ2-1, with 10 bases that match TRBD2. CDR3 length: 17 residues. Germline V gives CDR1 LGHNA, CDR2 YSLEER. J gave up 1 base and V 4 bases, and 7 bases lay outside the gene matches. The CDR3 sequence is CASSRDSGRRSYNEQFF. CDR3 nucleotide sequence: TGCGCCAGCAGCCGTGATAGCGGGAGGAGGTCCTACAATGAGCAGTTCTTC.

This sequence joins TRBV7-3 and TRBJ2-7; TRBD1 agrees at 10 bases. Germline CDR1 and CDR2: SGHTA and FQGTGA. V trimming: 5 bases; J trimming: 4 bases; junction bases outside the gene matches: 8. This CDR3 contains 15 residues. The CDR3 reads CASSPTGGGRYEQYF. CDR3 bases: TGTGCCAGCAGCCCGACAGGGGGCGGGAGGTACGAGCAGTACTTC.

This chain connects TRBV2 to TRBJ2-1; weak D call: TRBD2 (7 bases). Germline V gene sequence: CDR1 SNHLY, CDR2 FYNNEI. Trimming removed 7 bases from V and 2 bases from J, with 12 bases in between. The length of the CDR3 is 14 residues. CDR3 residues: CASTIGGAYNEQFF. CDR3 in DNA: TGTGCCAGCACGATAGGGGGGGCCTACAATGAGCAGTTCTTC. The entire variable domain, with the rest obtained from reference TRBV2 and TRBJ2-1, is as follows: EPEVTQTPSHQVTQMGQEVILRCVPISNHLYFYWYRQILGQKVEFLVSFYNNEISEKSEIFDDQFSVERPDGSNFTLKIRSTKLEDSAMYFCASTIGGAYNEQFFGPGTRLTVL.

The chain carries TRBV6-1 and TRBJ1-1; 9 bases are a match to TRBD1. CDR1 and CDR2 (germline): MNHNS, SASEGT. Losses at the gene ends were 8 bases for V and 3 bases for J; bases not matched to a gene: 7. This CDR3 is 14 amino acids long. The DNA for the CDR3 is TGTGCCAGCTGGTTGGGACAGGGAGACACTGAAGCTTTCTTT. This translates into CASWLGQGDTEAFF.

The chain uses TRBV20-1 and TRBJ2-1, with TRBD2 matching 10 bases. Looked up from germline, CDR1 is DFQATT and CDR2 is SNEGSKA (reference sequence). CDR3 size: 17 residues. Trimming cost V 7 bases and J 0 bases; bases outside gene matches: 12. DNA of the CDR3: TGCAGTGGCTCCCTAGCGGGGGATCAAAACTCCTACAATGAGCAGTTCTTC. Its translation is CSGSLAGDQNSYNEQFF.

This clonotype was detected a few times. The gene calls are TRBV4-1 and TRBJ1-3; 7 nucleotides agree with TRBD1. The CDR3 length is 14 residues. CDR1 is MGHRA, CDR2 YSYEKL, per germline. The V gene end was trimmed by 1 base and the J gene end by 7 bases; junction bases not matched to a gene: 4. DNA of the CDR3: TGCGCCAGCAGCCAAGCCGACAGGGACAACACCATATATTTT. Amino acid sequence: CASSQADRDNTIYF.

This clonotype was found a few times. V and J are TRBV29-1 and TRBJ2-7, with D tentatively TRBD1 or TRBD2 (7 bases each). Per germline, CDR1 SQVTM and CDR2 ANQGSEA. There are 13 residues in the CDR3. Trimming removed 6 bases at V and 0 bases at J, with 12 bases between. The CDR3 bases are TGCAGCGTAGGGAGGGGGCTCTCCTACGAGCAGTACTTC. As protein: CSVGRGLSYEQYF.

The chain uses TRBV12-3 or TRBV12-4 and TRBJ2-1, with D possibly TRBD2 on 6 matching bases. Trimming cost V 7 bases and J 6 bases, with 19 bases left between them. The CDR3 contains 15 residues. CDR3 DNA sequence: TGTGCCAGCAATACCGGGACTCACTACGGCAATGAGCAGTTCTTC. It yields the protein CASNTGTHYGNEQFF.

This clonotype has a handful of counts. The gene calls are TRBV15 and TRBJ2-2; 7 nucleotides align to TRBD1. The CDR3 has 15 amino acids. Trimming removed 2 bases from V and 5 bases from J; junction bases left unmatched: 5. CDR1 is LNHNV, CDR2 YYDKDF, per germline (reference sequence). Here the CDR3 DNA reads TGTGCCACCAGCAGACGAGACAGGGTTACCGGGGAGCTGTTTTTT. It specifies CATSRRDRVTGELFF. Complete variable domain (other parts from reference TRBV15 and TRBJ2-2): DAMVIQNPRYQVTQFGKPVTLSCSQTLNHNVMYWYQQKSSQAPKLLFHYYDKDFNNEADTPDNFQSRRPNTSFCFLDIRSPGLGDTAMYLCATSRRDRVTGELFFGEGSRLTVL.